The T cell receptor (beta chain) described here comes from a study of PD-1 blockade in classical Hodgkin lymphoma. Brentuximab vedotin exposure varied, and every patient relapsed after autologous stem cell transplantation. Concerning this clone itself: What it recognizes is unknown.

The germline V and J ends were trimmed by 7 bases and 2 bases, with 11 bases remaining between them. The CDR3 has 14 amino acids. Looked up from germline, CDR1 is SNHLY and CDR2 is FYNNEI. Using immunoSEQ multiplex PCR, the repertoire was profiled, and TCRdb retains in-frame clones only, with some absent. The sample includes 100,000 to 120,000 clones, 89% seen only once; the top ten take less than 20%. General study findings and limits: Healthy donors reportedly exceeded newly diagnosed patients in baseline TCR diversity. Diversity similar to that of newly diagnosed patients was seen at baseline in complete responders. By C4D1 there was a significant rise in CD4+ TCR diversity but not in CD8+ TCR diversity. Possible causes of repertoire differences, disease activity or prior therapy, remain undefined.

The chain joins TRBV2 to TRBJ2-2; D gene uncertain. The input for sequencing was peripheral blood mononuclear cells (PBMCs), taken before the second cycle of nivolumab. This receptor was identified in a human donor with classical Hodgkin lymphoma. The CDR3: CASTRLLNTGELFF. The CDR3 nucleotides read TGTGCCAGCACGAGGCTGCTAAACACCGGGGAGCTGTTTTTT.